Following are 13 T cell receptor beta chains from one sample sequenced in a study of T cells in narcolepsy. This table comes from immunoSEQ multiplex PCR, and its TCRdb copy is limited to in-frame clones, with some not included. The data contain roughly 35,000 clones, roughly 88% of them singletons. Sequencing input: CD45RA- memory CD4+ T cells from PBMCs. These receptors originate from a human donor with narcolepsy.

The chain is built from TRBV5-1 and TRBJ2-1; 12 positions agree with TRBD1. Losses at the gene ends were 1 base for V and 6 bases for J; bases not matched to a gene: 2. The germline V gene has CDR1 SGHRS and CDR2 YFSETQ. CDR3 length equals 15 residues. The CDR3 nucleotides read TGCGCCAGCAGCTTGCCGGGACAGGGGGCCAATGAGCAGTTCTTC. The encoded protein is CASSLPGQGANEQFF. Based on the CDR3 plus reference TRBV5-1 and TRBJ2-1, the full variable domain is KAGVTQTPRYLIKTRGQQVTLSCSPISGHRSVSWYQQTPGQGLQFLFEYFSETQRNKGNFPGRFSGRQFSNSRSEMNVSTLELGDSALYLCASSLPGQGANEQFFGPGTRLTVL.

The chain carries TRBV19 and TRBJ1-1; no firm D call. The CDR3 totals 14 residues. In germline, CDR1 is LNHDA, CDR2 SQIVND (reference sequence). Trimming removed 5 bases from V and 2 bases from J, with 12 bases in between. The CDR3 loop reads CASSVDTQNTEAFF. The CDR3 DNA sequence: TGTGCCAGTAGTGTTGACACCCAAAACACTGAAGCTTTCTTT.

The chain joins TRBV27 to TRBJ2-1; perhaps TRBD2 as D (6 bases). The ends were cut back, 7 bases at V and 0 bases at J, with 10 bases in the middle. Germline CDR1 MNHEY, CDR2 SMNVEV (reference sequence). The length of the CDR3 is 14 residues. As DNA, the CDR3 is TGTGCCAGCACCCAGCGGGCCTCCTACAATGAGCAGTTCTTC. This sequence encodes CASTQRASYNEQFF.

V and J are TRBV9 and TRBJ1-3, with TRBD1 as a possible D gene (5 bases). Germline CDR1 is SGDLS and CDR2 is YYNGEE. V was cut by 7 bases and J by 2 bases, with 7 bases left in between. CDR3 size: 12 residues. The DNA of the CDR3 is TGTGCCAGCGGGGGAGCTGGAAACACCATATATTTT. Its translation is CASGGAGNTIYF. Drawing the rest from reference TRBV9 and TRBJ1-3, the complete variable domain is DSGVTQTPKHLITATGQRVTLRCSPRSGDLSVYWYQQSLDQGLQFLIQYYNGEERAKGNILERFSAQQFPDLHSELNLSSLELGDSALYFCASGGAGNTIYFGEGSWLTVV.

The chain links TRBV6-1 to TRBJ2-7, with 7 bases aligning to TRBD1. This CDR3 region has 13 residues. Germline assignment: CDR1 MNHNS and CDR2 SASEGT. V gave up 4 bases and J gave up 7 bases; unmatched junction bases: 7. CDR3 residues: CASSGTGDREQYF. DNA of the CDR3: TGTGCCAGCAGTGGCACAGGGGATAGGGAGCAGTACTTC.

This sequence joins TRBV2 and TRBJ2-5; possible D gene TRBD2, 7 bases. V gave up 4 bases and J gave up 2 bases, with 14 bases separating them. The CDR3 contains 15 residues. CDR1 and CDR2 from the germline V gene are SNHLY and FYNNEI. This chain's CDR3 is CASSGTRGGQETQYF. The CDR3, as DNA: TGTGCCAGCAGTGGTACCAGGGGAGGGCAAGAGACCCAGTACTTC.

This rearrangement joins TRBV2 to TRBJ2-1, with D possibly being TRBD2 (5 bases). This CDR3 has 15 residues. Trimming removed 5 bases at V and 0 bases at J, with 11 bases between. Germline V gives CDR1 SNHLY, CDR2 FYNNEI. The CDR3 DNA is TGTGCCAGCAGTACGGGAAGGAGCTCCTACAATGAGCAGTTCTTC. Translating gives CASSTGRSSYNEQFF.

The J gene is TRBJ2-3, the V gene TRBV30; D gene uncertain. Per germline, CDR1 GTSNPN and CDR2 SVGIG (reference sequence). V was pared by 2 bases and J by 4 bases, with 10 bases between. This CDR3 has 13 amino acids. The CDR3 loop reads CAWSSPGADTQYF. The CDR3 coding sequence is TGTGCCTGGAGTAGTCCGGGCGCAGATACGCAGTATTTT.

As for this clone: The junction differs from germline at one of its ends, possibly a read error. The chain carries TRBV5-4 and TRBJ2-7; D uncertain. Per germline, CDR1 SGHNT and CDR2 YYREEE (reference sequence). The CDR3 extends over 12 amino acids. The CDR3 bases are TGTGCCAGCAGCTTGGACGCCTACGGGCAGTACTTC. As protein: CASSLDAYGQYF.

The V gene is TRBV11-2, the J gene TRBJ2-3, with a weak D call TRBD2 (6 bases). The ends were cut back, 8 bases at V and 8 bases at J, with 20 bases in the middle. Germline V gene sequence: CDR1 SGHAT, CDR2 FQNNGV. The CDR3 has 14 residues. CDR3: CASVTSGVGGTQYF. Here the CDR3 DNA reads TGTGCCAGCGTTACCTCGGGGGTTGGGGGTACGCAGTATTTT.

The rearrangement links TRBV19 to TRBJ1-5, with 7 nucleotides matching TRBD1. CDR1 LNHDA and CDR2 SQIVND come from the germline V gene (reference sequence). This CDR3 comprises 15 residues. After removal of 3 bases from V and 4 bases from J, the junction contained 6 bases not matched to a gene. DNA of the CDR3: TGTGCCAGTAGTATGACAGGGCAAGGGAATCAGCCCCAGCATTTT. Translation: CASSMTGQGNQPQHF.

This sequence joins TRBV18 and TRBJ1-5; 9 positions agree with TRBD1. Germline-derived CDR1 and CDR2 are KGHSH and LQKENI. V shed 4 bases and J 1 base; nucleotides not matched to a gene: 2. The CDR3 covers 15 residues. The CDR3 spells CASSRGTGSNQPQHF. The CDR3 bases are TGTGCCAGCTCACGAGGGACAGGGAGCAATCAGCCCCAGCATTTT.

The chain couples TRBV5-1 to TRBJ1-6; D gene ambiguous. The CDR3 runs 16 residues. V lost 5 bases and J 0 bases, leaving 12 bases between the germline ends. The germline CDR1 and CDR2 sequences are SGHRS and YFSETQ. The CDR3 here is CASSQRLSSYNSPLHF. The CDR3 DNA reads as TGCGCCAGCAGTCAGCGGCTGAGCTCCTATAATTCACCCCTCCACTTT. Full variable domain (outside the CDR3, taken from reference TRBV5-1 and TRBJ1-6): KAGVTQTPRYLIKTRGQQVTLSCSPISGHRSVSWYQQTPGQGLQFLFEYFSETQRNKGNFPGRFSGRQFSNSRSEMNVSTLELGDSALYLCASSQRLSSYNSPLHFGNGTRLTVT.